Following are 18 T cell receptor beta chains from one sample sequenced in a study of cytomegalovirus exposure and HLA in healthy donors. A multiplex PCR was run with 60 Vbeta primers and 13 Jbeta primers. Data came from immunoSEQ multiplex PCR; TCRdb stores just in-frame clones and leaves some out. The top ten hold around 0.74% of the sample, which has 170,000 or so clones, around 80% seen once. Material: PBMCs. The source is a woman between 35 and 50 years old in good health and CMV-seronegative.

This sequence joins TRBV6-5 and TRBJ1-1; TRBD1 is a possible D gene (6 bases). The CDR3 is 16 residues long. Germline V gene data show CDR1 as MNHEY and CDR2 as SVGAGI. V shed 1 base and J shed 10 bases, with 22 bases lying between them. CDR3 sequence: CASSYFRDTYNLGAFF. In nucleotides, the CDR3 is TGTGCCAGCAGTTACTTCCGGGACACCTACAACCTGGGAGCTTTCTTT.

This chain connects TRBV7-9 to TRBJ2-1; 9 nucleotides line up with TRBD1. The CDR3 is 14 residues long. With V trimmed by 3 bases and J by 7 bases, 4 bases remained unmatched. CDR1 is SEHNR and CDR2 is FQNEAQ in the germline V gene (reference sequence). The CDR3: CASSFGQGMNEQFF. The CDR3 DNA reads TGTGCCAGCAGCTTTGGACAGGGGATGAATGAGCAGTTCTTC.

The chain recombines TRBV11-2 with TRBJ1-1, with 9 bases lining up with TRBD1. The CDR3 runs to 15 residues. CDR1 SGHAT and CDR2 FQNNGV come from the germline V gene. The V gene end was trimmed by 6 bases and the J gene end by 6 bases; junction bases not matched to a gene: 11. The CDR3 DNA is TGTGCCAGCAGGACATACAGGGGGCGCGGGTCTGAAGCTTTCTTT. Residues: CASRTYRGRGSEAFF.

The chain uses TRBV6-5 and TRBJ2-3; 12 nucleotides align to TRBD2. Germline V gene sequence: CDR1 MNHEY, CDR2 SVGAGI. The CDR3 loop spans 16 amino acids. V lost 2 bases and J lost 4; bases outside the gene matches: 4. This CDR3 reads CASSYRLAGVADTQYF. The CDR3, as DNA: TGTGCCAGCAGTTACCGACTAGCGGGAGTAGCAGATACGCAGTATTTT.

The count of this clone is one. V and J are TRBV5-1 and TRBJ2-2; D is perhaps TRBD2 (6 bases). The CDR3 loop spans 16 amino acids. CDR1 and CDR2 (germline): SGHRS, YFSETQ. The germline V and J ends were trimmed by 4 bases and 3 bases, with 16 bases remaining between them. The CDR3 sequence: CASSQEGRIHTGELFF. The CDR3 nucleotides read TGCGCCAGCAGCCAGGAGGGCAGGATCCACACCGGGGAGCTGTTTTTT.

The chain has TRBV19 and TRBJ1-6; 7 bases are shared with TRBD1. The V and J ends lost 5 bases and 6 bases, in that order; junction bases with no gene match: 10. Germline V gives CDR1 LNHDA, CDR2 SQIVND (reference sequence). The CDR3 is 16 amino acids. The CDR3 DNA follows: TGTGCCAGTAGTCCAACCGACAGGGCCTTTAATTCACCCCTCCACTTT. This translates into CASSPTDRAFNSPLHF.

The V call is TRBV25-1, the J call TRBJ1-1; D is possibly TRBD1 (5 bases). CDR1 is MGHDK, CDR2 SYGVNS, per germline. The CDR3 length is 11 residues. The CDR3 is CVNRSITEAFF. CDR3 DNA sequence: TGTGTCAACAGGAGTATCACTGAAGCTTTCTTT.

The chain combines TRBV11-3 with TRBJ2-7; maybe TRBD1 (7 bases). V lost 1 base to trimming and J lost 5 bases, with 12 bases between them. This CDR3 has 14 amino acids. Per the germline V gene, CDR1 is SGHNT and CDR2 is YENEEA. The CDR3 DNA reads TGTGCCAGCAGCTTAGGACAGGGAGGCAACGAGCAGTACTTC. As protein: CASSLGQGGNEQYF.

The genes are TRBV19 and TRBJ1-3; no definite D call. Germline V CDR1 and CDR2: LNHDA, SQIVND (reference sequence). Trimming took off 7 bases at V and 0 bases at J, with 10 bases between the two ends. This CDR3 has 14 amino acids. This CDR3 reads CASTSLSSGNTIYF. The CDR3, as DNA: TGTGCCAGTACCTCCCTGAGCTCTGGAAACACCATATATTTT.

The chain joins TRBV5-1 to TRBJ2-6; 9 bases map to TRBD1. The ends lost 6 bases at V and 0 bases at J; junction bases unmatched: 10. CDR3 length: 18 amino acids. CDR1 SGHRS and CDR2 YFSETQ come from the germline V gene. CDR3 loop: CASNGPGQGSSGANVLTF. The CDR3 DNA sequence: TGCGCCAGCAATGGGCCGGGACAGGGTAGCTCTGGGGCCAACGTCCTGACTTTC.

The chain carries TRBV19 and TRBJ2-7, with D perhaps matching TRBD1 (6 bases). This CDR3 is 15 amino acids long. V was shortened by 3 bases and J by 3 bases, with 15 bases between the two germline ends. Looked up from germline, CDR1 is LNHDA and CDR2 is SQIVND (reference sequence). The CDR3 DNA reads TGTGCCAGTAGTATTACAGGGAACTTTGGCTACGAGCAGTACTTC. This translates into CASSITGNFGYEQYF. The full variable domain, with the rest looked up from reference TRBV19 and TRBJ2-7, is DGGITQSPKYLFRKEGQNVTLSCEQNLNHDAMYWYRQDPGQGLRLIYYSQIVNDFQKGDIAEGYSVSREKKESFPLTVTSAQKNPTAFYLCASSITGNFGYEQYFGPGTRLTVT.

This chain links TRBV29-1 with TRBJ2-1; 7 bases map to TRBD1. Germline V gene sequence: CDR1 SQVTM, CDR2 ANQGSEA. The CDR3 contains 14 residues. With V trimmed by 1 base and J by 3 bases, 3 bases remained unmatched. CDR3 protein: CSVEVGQLYNEQFF. CDR3 nucleotides: TGCAGCGTTGAAGTGGGACAGCTCTACAATGAGCAGTTCTTC.

J is TRBJ1-5 and V is TRBV6-6; D remains unclear. The V gene lost 7 bases and the J gene lost 0 bases, with 16 bases spanning the gap. The V gene's germline CDR1 is MNHNY and CDR2 SVGAGI (reference sequence). The CDR3 is 16 amino acids. The CDR3 region is CASTPAWAYSNQPQHF. CDR3 sequence (DNA): TGTGCCAGCACCCCTGCCTGGGCCTATAGCAATCAGCCCCAGCATTTT.

The chain recombines TRBV6-5 with TRBJ1-1; 8 nucleotides agree with TRBD1. This CDR3 contains 14 residues. Germline CDR1 and CDR2: MNHEY and SVGAGI. V shed 6 bases, J shed 4 bases, and the junction held 7 bases outside the gene matches. The CDR3 DNA reads TGTGCCAGCAGATTACAGGGGGTGGGCACTGAAGCTTTCTTT. Protein: CASRLQGVGTEAFF.

This clone was seen a few times. The chain links TRBV4-3 to TRBJ2-1; D is ambiguous. Germline V lookup: CDR1 LGHNA, CDR2 YSLEER. The germline V and J ends were trimmed by 2 bases and 6 bases, with 11 bases remaining between them. The CDR3 covers 14 residues. The CDR3 here is CASSQSGSSNEQFF. CDR3 nucleotides: TGCGCCAGCAGCCAATCCGGGTCTTCCAATGAGCAGTTCTTC.

V gene TRBV6-1 combines with J gene TRBJ2-5; 8 positions agree with TRBD2. Germline loops: CDR1 MNHNS, CDR2 SASEGT. The CDR3 length is 15 residues. V was pared by 5 bases and J by 2 bases, with 7 bases of the junction left unmatched. CDR3 region: CASSPRLATQETQYF. The CDR3 nucleotides read TGTGCCAGCAGTCCCCGACTAGCGACACAAGAGACCCAGTACTTC.

The count of this clone is one. This chain uses TRBV28 with TRBJ1-2; D possibly corresponds to TRBD1 (6 bases). CDR3 size: 15 residues. Trimming took off 6 bases at V and 1 base at J, with 15 bases between the two ends. Germline CDR1 and CDR2: MDHEN and SYDVKM. The CDR3 coding sequence is TGTGCCAGCAGGTCGCTGGGGACACGTAACTATGGCTACACCTTC. This translates into CASRSLGTRNYGYTF.

This rearrangement joins TRBV6-1 to TRBJ1-3; D is undetermined. The CDR3 contains 15 residues. Trimming removed 5 bases from V and 1 base from J, with 12 bases in between. The germline gives CDR1 MNHNS, CDR2 SASEGT. The CDR3 is CASSFYSISGNTIYF. CDR3 in DNA: TGTGCCAGCAGTTTCTACTCGATATCTGGAAACACCATATATTTT.